The rows below give T cell receptor beta chains drawn from one sample of a study of CD8 T cells in Susac syndrome. TCRdb reprocessed the immunoSEQ multiplex PCR reads via MiXCR and lists one record per CDR3 protein. The sample contains roughly 160,000 distinct CDR3 sequences, around 95% of which appear only once. The sequenced sample consisted of CD4+ T cells from PBMCs. The receptor set was obtained from a human donor in good health. Both conserved end residues are part of each CDR3. A D gene is named only where the DNA matches it firmly. Some rows mark clone size as missing; the rest say once, few, many or name a class of expanded clone.

V gene: TRBV11-2; clone size: -; J gene: TRBJ2-7; D gene: -; CDR3 DNA: TGTGCCAGCAGCGTACCCCAGGTCCACGAGCAGTACTTC; CDR3 protein: CASSVPQVHEQYF
V gene: TRBV7-8; clone size: -; J gene: TRBJ2-1; D gene: -; CDR3 DNA: TGTGCCAGCAGCTTTAGTTCCTACAATGAGCAGTTCTTC; CDR3 protein: CASSFSSYNEQFF
V gene: TRBV5-4; clone size: -; J gene: TRBJ1-1; D gene: TRBD1; CDR3 DNA: TGTGCCAGCAGCTTGCGGGTTGACAGGGGTGCTGAAGCTTTCTTT; CDR3 protein: CASSLRVDRGAEAFF
V gene: TRBV29-1; clone size: once; J gene: TRBJ2-3; D gene: -; CDR3 DNA: TGCAGCGTTGGGGGGGACGCGGATACGCAGTATTTT; CDR3 protein: CSVGGDADTQYF
V gene: TRBV12-3/TRBV12-4; clone size: -; J gene: TRBJ2-5; D gene: TRBD1; CDR3 DNA: TGTGCCAGCAGTCGCCGGGGCAGGGGGTCCCAAGAGACCCAGTACTTC; CDR3 protein: CASSRRGRGSQETQYF
V gene: TRBV6-1; clone size: -; J gene: TRBJ1-1; D gene: -; CDR3 DNA: TGTGCCAGCAGCCCACCGGAGGAGACTGAAGCTTTCTTT; CDR3 protein: CASSPPEETEAFF
V gene: TRBV30; clone size: -; J gene: TRBJ1-3; D gene: -; CDR3 DNA: TGTGCCTGGGGGAGACAAGCTGGAAACACCATATATTTT; CDR3 protein: CAWGRQAGNTIYF
V gene: TRBV2; clone size: -; J gene: TRBJ2-5; D gene: TRBD1; CDR3 DNA: TGTGCCAGCAGACAACGCAGACAGGGGCAAGAGACCCAGTACTTC; CDR3 protein: CASRQRRQGQETQYF
V gene: TRBV2; clone size: -; J gene: TRBJ2-3; D gene: TRBD2; CDR3 DNA: TGTGCCAGCCGGGGAGGGTACGGGGCAGATACGCAGTATTTT; CDR3 protein: CASRGGYGADTQYF
V gene: TRBV20-1; clone size: -; J gene: TRBJ2-5; D gene: -; CDR3 DNA: TGCAGTGCTAGGGGTTGGCCGGGGGATCAAGAGACCCAGTACTTC; CDR3 protein: CSARGWPGDQETQYF
V gene: TRBV9; clone size: -; J gene: TRBJ2-5; D gene: TRBD2; CDR3 DNA: TGTGCCAGCAGCGTAGCGGGGGGTAGGGGAGAGACCCAGTACTTC; CDR3 protein: CASSVAGGRGETQYF
V gene: TRBV5-4; clone size: -; J gene: TRBJ2-7; D gene: TRBD1; CDR3 DNA: TGTGCCAGCAGCCCCGGACAGGGTATCTTCCACGAGCAGTACTTC; CDR3 protein: CASSPGQGIFHEQYF
V gene: TRBV5-6; clone size: -; J gene: TRBJ2-1; D gene: TRBD2; CDR3 DNA: TGTGCCAGCAGCTTGACTAGCGGGGCCCACAATGAGCAGTTCTTC; CDR3 protein: CASSLTSGAHNEQFF
V gene: TRBV3-1; clone size: -; J gene: TRBJ2-7; D gene: TRBD1; CDR3 DNA: TGTGCCAGCAGCCATAACAGGGGATACGAGCAGTACTTC; CDR3 protein: CASSHNRGYEQYF
V gene: TRBV29-1; clone size: -; J gene: TRBJ1-3; D gene: -; CDR3 DNA: TGCAGCGCACAGGGTAGTGGAAACACCATATATTTT; CDR3 protein: CSAQGSGNTIYF
V gene: TRBV20-1; clone size: -; J gene: TRBJ2-7; D gene: -; CDR3 DNA: TGCAGTGCTAGTACAGGGTCCTACGAGCAGTACTTC; CDR3 protein: CSASTGSYEQYF
V gene: TRBV29-1; clone size: -; J gene: TRBJ1-5; D gene: -; CDR3 DNA: TGCAGCGTCACGCATGGTCAGCCCCAGCATTTT; CDR3 protein: CSVTHGQPQHF
V gene: TRBV5-1; clone size: -; J gene: TRBJ2-1; D gene: -; CDR3 DNA: TGCGCCAGCAGCCTGGAGGGTCTGGGTTCCTACAATGAGCAGTTCTTC; CDR3 protein: CASSLEGLGSYNEQFF
V gene: TRBV5-1; clone size: -; J gene: TRBJ2-3; D gene: -; CDR3 DNA: TGCGCCAGCAGCTTGGCTACAGAGGGGGATACGCAGTATTTT; CDR3 protein: CASSLATEGDTQYF
V gene: TRBV11-2; clone size: -; J gene: TRBJ2-1; D gene: TRBD1; CDR3 DNA: TGTGCCAGCAGCCGACAGGGGGCGGGGGCCAATGAGCAGTTCTTC; CDR3 protein: CASSRQGAGANEQFF
V gene: TRBV29-1; clone size: -; J gene: TRBJ2-1; D gene: -; CDR3 DNA: TGCAGCGCCGGTACAGGGTTCGAGCAGTTCTTC; CDR3 protein: CSAGTGFEQFF
V gene: TRBV20-1; clone size: -; J gene: TRBJ1-5; D gene: TRBD1; CDR3 DNA: TGCAGTGCTAGAGATCCTGGAGAGGGGGCAAGGCAGCCCCAGCATTTT; CDR3 protein: CSARDPGEGARQPQHF
V gene: TRBV2; clone size: -; J gene: TRBJ2-7; D gene: -; CDR3 DNA: TGTGCCAGCCACAGCTCCTACGAGCAGTACTTC; CDR3 protein: CASHSSYEQYF
V gene: TRBV5-6; clone size: -; J gene: TRBJ2-7; D gene: -; CDR3 DNA: TGTGCCAGCAGCCCGAGGGGACTGCCGTATGAGCAGTACTTC; CDR3 protein: CASSPRGLPYEQYF
V gene: TRBV25-1; clone size: few; J gene: TRBJ1-6; D gene: -; CDR3 DNA: TGTGCCAGCAGTGAATTGGGGGGGAATTCACCCCTCCACTTT; CDR3 protein: CASSELGGNSPLHF
V gene: TRBV20-1; clone size: -; J gene: TRBJ2-7; D gene: -; CDR3 DNA: TGCAGTGCTAGAGATCCGGGCAGGGGCTTTACATCCTACGAGCAGTACTTC; CDR3 protein: CSARDPGRGFTSYEQYF
V gene: TRBV5-6; clone size: -; J gene: TRBJ1-2; D gene: -; CDR3 DNA: TGTGCCAGCAGCCCGGAGACAACCTCGCGGGGCTACACCTTC; CDR3 protein: CASSPETTSRGYTF
V gene: TRBV20-1; clone size: -; J gene: TRBJ1-2; D gene: TRBD1; CDR3 DNA: TGCAGTGCCTCCCTCGGGACAGGTGGAGGCTACACCTTC; CDR3 protein: CSASLGTGGGYTF